Shown below are 20 T cell receptor beta chains from a single sample sequenced in a study of T cell responses to AZD1222 COVID-19 vaccine. The assay was immunoSEQ multiplex PCR, and TCRdb's table has in-frame clones only and misses some. The table has some 170,000 clones, around nine tenths seen once; the top ten hold approximately 1.6%. The source material was peripheral blood, sampled on day 0 of AZD1222 vaccination. All receptors come from an adult in good health.

The sample holds a few counts of this clone. V usage is TRBV9 and J usage is TRBJ1-1; D gene unclear. V gave up 0 bases and J gave up 1 base, with 7 bases separating them. Germline V CDR1 and CDR2: SGDLS, YYNGEE. The CDR3 runs to 14 residues. The CDR3 region is CASSVGVENTEAFF. DNA of the CDR3: TGTGCCAGCAGCGTAGGGGTGGAGAACACTGAAGCTTTCTTT. Complete variable domain (other parts from reference TRBV9 and TRBJ1-1): DSGVTQTPKHLITATGQRVTLRCSPRSGDLSVYWYQQSLDQGLQFLIQYYNGEERAKGNILERFSAQQFPDLHSELNLSSLELGDSALYFCASSVGVENTEAFFGQGTRLTVV.

The chain carries TRBV5-4 and TRBJ1-1, with D possibly TRBD1 on 5 matching bases. The V end lost 3 bases, the J end lost 8 bases, and 14 bases lay between the germline ends. Germline V lookup: CDR1 SGHNT, CDR2 YYREEE (reference sequence). The CDR3 extends over 13 amino acids. CDR3 loop: CASSSYHGAEAFF. In DNA, the CDR3 is TGTGCCAGCAGCTCCTACCACGGGGCGGAAGCTTTCTTT.

V and J are TRBV14 and TRBJ2-2; 13 bases are shared with TRBD2. The trim removed 5 bases at V and 6 bases at J, leaving 3 bases unmatched. Germline loops: CDR1 SGHDN, CDR2 FVKESK. This CDR3 spans 15 amino acids. In DNA form, the CDR3 reads TGTGCCAGCAGCACTAGCGGGAGGGCCCCCGGGGAGCTGTTTTTT. Its translation is CASSTSGRAPGELFF. Filled out from reference TRBV14 and TRBJ2-2, the complete variable domain reads EAGVTQFPSHSVIEKGQTVTLRCDPISGHDNLYWYRRVMGKEIKFLLHFVKESKQDESGMPNNRFLAERTGGTYSTLKVQPAELEDSGVYFCASSTSGRAPGELFFGEGSRLTVL.

This clone was observed a single time. This chain links TRBV4-3 with TRBJ2-4, with 8 positions matching TRBD1. Unmatched junction bases numbered 5, after V lost 2 bases and J lost 8 bases. The CDR3 has 14 amino acids. Germline CDR1 and CDR2: LGHNA and YSLEER. The CDR3 here is CASSQTGGTDIQYF. CDR3 sequence (DNA): TGCGCCAGCAGCCAAACAGGGGGTACAGACATTCAGTACTTC.

The chain uses TRBV28 and TRBJ1-2; TRBD1 might be the D (6 bases). Deletions cut 8 bases from V and 5 bases from J, with 15 bases between. CDR1 MDHEN and CDR2 SYDVKM come from the germline V gene. The CDR3 length is 13 residues. CDR3: CASGGTTQYGYTF. DNA of the CDR3: TGTGCCAGCGGTGGGACAACACAATATGGCTACACCTTC.

The V gene is TRBV10-3, the J gene TRBJ1-5; no clear D gene. V was pared by 3 bases and J by 4 bases, with 13 bases between. CDR1 and CDR2 from the germline V gene are ENHRY and SYGVKD. The CDR3 totals 15 residues. The CDR3 DNA reads TGTGCCATCAGTGACCATGACCCAACAAATCAGCCCCAGCATTTT. This codes for CAISDHDPTNQPQHF.

This chain connects TRBV2 to TRBJ2-3; the D gene could be TRBD1 or TRBD2 (6 bases each). CDR1 is SNHLY, CDR2 FYNNEI, per germline. The CDR3 loop spans 18 amino acids. Between the trimmed V and J ends, which lost 6 bases and 1 base, there was a span of 23 bases. CDR3 sequence (DNA): TGTGCCAGCAGCCATTCTACAGGGACGACTAGTCGCACAGATACGCAGTATTTT. This translates into CASSHSTGTTSRTDTQYF.

This chain connects TRBV28 to TRBJ2-6; D gene unclear. The germline CDR1 and CDR2 sequences are MDHEN and SYDVKM. Trimming took 4 bases from V and 5 from J, leaving 9 bases between them. The CDR3 has 14 amino acids. The CDR3 coding sequence is TGTGCCAGCAGTTCCAACCCTCGGGCCAACGTCCTGACTTTC. Translated, it gives CASSSNPRANVLTF.

J is TRBJ2-1 and V is TRBV10-3; possible D gene TRBD2, 5 bases. The germline V gene encodes CDR1 ENHRY and CDR2 SYGVKD. The CDR3 totals 18 residues. V was clipped by 4 bases and J by 1 base, with 20 bases between them. The CDR3 bases are TGTGCCATCAGTGGGGGAGATAGCGAGCATTCGTCCTACAATGAGCAGTTCTTC. Translated: CAISGGDSEHSSYNEQFF.

The chain has TRBV19 and TRBJ2-6, with D maybe TRBD1 (5 bases). CDR1 is LNHDA and CDR2 is SQIVND in the germline V gene (reference sequence). The CDR3 contains 17 residues. The V end was cut by 6 bases, the J end by 4 bases, with 19 bases between. The CDR3 here is CASSWGRLSMGANVLTF. CDR3 nucleotide sequence: TGTGCCAGTAGCTGGGGCAGGTTATCGATGGGGGCCAACGTCCTGACTTTC.

This clone was picked up one time. The V call is TRBV29-1, the J call TRBJ2-2; D unresolved. The CDR3 spans 12 residues. Trimming removed 6 bases from V and 2 bases from J, with 7 bases in between. CDR1 SQVTM and CDR2 ANQGSEA come from the germline V gene. The CDR3 loop is CSVGSNTGELFF. The CDR3 DNA is TGCAGCGTCGGGTCAAACACCGGGGAGCTGTTTTTT.

Comment on this clone: The same CDR3 also results from other DNA sequences found in this sample. The V call is TRBV7-2, the J call TRBJ2-1; 7 bases align to TRBD1. The CDR3 contains 14 residues. The germline CDR1 and CDR2 sequences are SGHTA and FQGNSA. With 5 bases clipped from V and 0 bases from J, the junction kept 1 base outside the gene matches. The CDR3 nucleotides read TGTGCCAGCAGCCCAGGGGGCTCCTACAATGAGCAGTTCTTC. Residues: CASSPGGSYNEQFF.

The rearrangement links TRBV6-5 to TRBJ1-4; D is unresolved. V gave up 3 bases and J gave up 9 bases, with 14 bases separating them. Germline CDR1 reads MNHEY; CDR2 reads SVGAGI. The CDR3 contains 14 residues. In DNA, the CDR3 is TGTGCCAGCAGTTATAGTGGCGGGAGGAAAAAACTGTTTTTT. Its translation is CASSYSGGRKKLFF.

This clone was found many times. The chain is built from TRBV5-4 and TRBJ2-1; 8 bases line up with TRBD2. CDR1 and CDR2 (germline): SGHNT, YYREEE (reference sequence). The CDR3 is 16 amino acids. V trimming: 5 bases; J trimming: 4 bases; junction bases outside the gene matches: 11. DNA for the CDR3: TGTGCCAGCAGTCCCTCTCGGGGGGGAAGGTACAATGAGCAGTTCTTC. Protein sequence: CASSPSRGGRYNEQFF.

CDR3 sequence reads: CASSLAGLAGAPQETQYF. The CDR3 DNA sequence: TGTGCCAGCAGCTTGGCTGGGCTAGCGGGCGCCCCCCAAGAGACCCAGTACTTC. The genes are TRBV5-8 and TRBJ2-5, with TRBD2 matching over 8 bases. The junction had 11 bases not matched to a gene; V was cut back by 0 bases and J by 1 base. Germline V CDR1 and CDR2: SGHTS, YDEGEE. The CDR3 covers 18 residues.

The chain uses TRBV24-1 and TRBJ2-1; 11 bases fit TRBD2. The ends lost 3 bases at V and 0 bases at J; junction bases unmatched: 3. The CDR3 runs 17 residues. Germline V lookup: CDR1 KGHDR, CDR2 SFDVKD. This CDR3 is CATSDPGTSGSYNEQFF. CDR3 nucleotides: TGTGCCACCAGTGATCCCGGGACTAGCGGCTCCTACAATGAGCAGTTCTTC.

The chain is built from TRBV28 and TRBJ2-1, with 8 bases matching TRBD1. Trimming took 2 bases from V and 4 from J; bases not matched to a gene: 7. The CDR3 runs to 16 residues. CDR1 is MDHEN and CDR2 is SYDVKM in the germline V gene. The CDR3 bases are TGTGCCAGCAGTTTACAGGGGGCTGGCTCATACAATGAGCAGTTCTTC. Translating gives CASSLQGAGSYNEQFF.

V is TRBV6-5 and J is TRBJ2-1, with D maybe TRBD1 (6 bases). Germline V gene lookup returns CDR1 MNHEY and CDR2 SVGAGI. CDR3 length: 15 amino acids. V was pared by 6 bases and J by 4 bases, with 16 bases between. CDR3 amino acids: CASRQGQKLYNEQFF. The CDR3 nucleotides read TGTGCCAGCAGGCAAGGACAGAAATTATACAATGAGCAGTTCTTC.

J is TRBJ1-4 and V is TRBV6-5, with TRBD1 identical over 8 bases. The junction had 11 bases not matched to a gene; V was cut back by 6 bases and J by 8 bases. This CDR3 comprises 15 residues. The V gene's germline CDR1 is MNHEY and CDR2 SVGAGI. This chain's CDR3 is CASRFNGQGGEKLFF. The CDR3 DNA is TGTGCCAGCAGGTTTAATGGACAGGGTGGCGAAAAACTGTTTTTT.

This clone was seen a single time. Other nucleotide sequences in the sample specify the same CDR3. The genes are TRBV2 and TRBJ1-2, with D perhaps TRBD1 (5 bases). The CDR3 runs to 13 residues. The germline V and J ends were trimmed by 3 bases and 2 bases, with 7 bases remaining between them. Germline CDR1 reads SNHLY; CDR2 reads FYNNEI. In DNA, the CDR3 is TGTGCCAGCAGTGAGCAGGGCAACTATGGCTACACCTTC. It specifies CASSEQGNYGYTF.